One sample yielded the 20 T cell receptor beta chains listed below, sequenced in a study of blood T cell repertoires in COVID-19. Data came from immunoSEQ multiplex PCR; TCRdb stores just in-frame clones and leaves some out. The data show some 200,000 clones, with roughly 80% seen just once and around 5.1% held by the top ten. Specimen: peripheral blood. These receptors came from a woman aged 70 to 79 with acute or convalescent COVID-19.

This clone occurred a few times. CDR3 nucleotides: TGCGCCAGCAGGCCCGAAAACGTCGGGGGACTGTTTTTT. The encoded protein is CASRPENVGGLFF. The V gene is TRBV4-1, the J gene TRBJ2-2, with D perhaps TRBD2 (6 bases). With 6 bases removed from V and 14 bases from J, the gap between germline ends came to 19 bases. This CDR3 comprises 13 residues. Germline values: CDR1 MGHRA, CDR2 YSYEKL.

The V and J genes are TRBV5-1 and TRBJ2-1; 10 bases agree with TRBD2. The CDR3 totals 18 residues. CDR1 is SGHRS and CDR2 is YFSETQ in the germline V gene. V was clipped by 4 bases and J by 4 bases; unmatched bases: 14. CDR3 nucleotides: TGCGCCAGCAGCCCGACAGGGAGGACTAGCGGTACTTACAATGAGCAGTTCTTC. Translated: CASSPTGRTSGTYNEQFF. Full variable domain (missing parts from reference TRBV5-1 and TRBJ2-1): KAGVTQTPRYLIKTRGQQVTLSCSPISGHRSVSWYQQTPGQGLQFLFEYFSETQRNKGNFPGRFSGRQFSNSRSEMNVSTLELGDSALYLCASSPTGRTSGTYNEQFFGPGTRLTVL.

The sample holds a few counts of this clone. The chain employs TRBV2 and TRBJ2-7, with D possibly TRBD2 on 5 matching bases. V lost 3 bases to trimming and J lost 2 bases, with 11 bases between them. CDR3 size: 14 residues. Germline lookup yields CDR1 SNHLY and CDR2 FYNNEI. CDR3 DNA sequence: TGTGCCAGCAGTGAGGACTGGAAGCCCTACGAGCAGTACTTC. This codes for CASSEDWKPYEQYF.

V gene TRBV19 combines with J gene TRBJ1-5; D might be TRBD1 (6 bases). From germline, CDR1 is LNHDA and CDR2 SQIVND (reference sequence). V shed 0 bases and J shed 4 bases, with 16 bases lying between them. The CDR3 is 17 amino acids. The CDR3 reads CASSIDGGRVANQPQHF. The CDR3 DNA follows: TGTGCCAGTAGTATAGATGGGGGCAGGGTCGCGAATCAGCCCCAGCATTTT.

The CDR3 region has the DNA TGTGCCAGCAGCCCTCGGGGACAGGACTACGAGCAGTACTTC. Translation: CASSPRGQDYEQYF. The V gene is TRBV11-2, the J gene TRBJ2-7, with 8 positions matching TRBD1. The CDR3 has 14 amino acids. Per germline, CDR1 SGHAT and CDR2 FQNNGV. The V and J ends lost 5 bases and 3 bases, in that order; junction bases with no gene match: 6.

The rearrangement uses TRBV5-1 and TRBJ1-1; D is perhaps TRBD1 (5 bases). Germline CDR1 and CDR2: SGHRS and YFSETQ. Trimming left V 1 base short and J 5 bases short, with 15 bases between. The length of the CDR3 is 15 residues. CDR3 nucleotides: TGCGCCAGCAGCTTGAGTGGTATGGGGGGAACTGAAGCTTTCTTT. It specifies CASSLSGMGGTEAFF.

This clone was counted between two and nine times. The chain has TRBV7-9 and TRBJ1-1; 9 positions match TRBD1. The CDR3 covers 15 residues. V lost 7 bases, J lost 0 bases, and 6 bases stayed unmatched. The germline CDR1 and CDR2 sequences are SEHNR and FQNEAQ (reference sequence). The CDR3 DNA is TGTGCCAGCATGCACAGGGGGCTTATGAACACTGAAGCTTTCTTT. It translates to CASMHRGLMNTEAFF.

The V gene is TRBV11-3, the J gene TRBJ2-5; tentative D call: TRBD2 (5 bases). The CDR3 length is 19 residues. Trimming left V 1 base short and J 1 base short, with 22 bases between. Germline V gene sequence: CDR1 SGHNT, CDR2 YENEEA. CDR3: CASSLAEIREGRSQETQYF. CDR3 DNA: TGTGCCAGCAGCTTAGCCGAGATCCGAGAGGGTAGGTCCCAAGAGACCCAGTACTTC.

Here the CDR3 reads CASSYRASGRHNEQFF. CDR3 DNA: TGTGCCAGCAGTTACAGGGCTAGCGGGAGGCACAATGAGCAGTTCTTC. The V call is TRBV6-5, the J call TRBJ2-1; 11 nucleotides agree with TRBD2. The V segment lost 2 bases and the J segment 5 bases; nucleotides outside the gene matches: 5. The CDR3 contains 16 residues. Germline V gene data show CDR1 as MNHEY and CDR2 as SVGAGI.

This clone was observed a handful of times. This chain links TRBV12-3 or TRBV12-4 with TRBJ2-2; TRBD1 is a possible D gene (5 bases). The ends were cut back, 7 bases at V and 5 bases at J, with 11 bases in the middle. This CDR3 is 13 amino acids long. The CDR3 DNA sequence: TGTGCCAGCACCAAGGGGTTTACCGGGGAGCTGTTTTTT. Protein: CASTKGFTGELFF.

A note on this clone: Relative to the germline gene, one junction end is altered; a read error may explain this. V usage is TRBV7-9 and J usage is TRBJ2-3; D perhaps matches TRBD2 (5 bases). Germline loops: CDR1 SEHNR, CDR2 FQNEAQ (reference sequence). The CDR3 contains 16 residues. For the CDR3, the DNA is TGTGCCAGCAGCCTAGCCCGTATTATTAGCACAGATACGCAGTATTTT. The encoded protein is CASSLARIISTDTQYF.

This chain connects TRBV3-1 (or the pseudogene TRBV3-2) to TRBJ2-7, with D unclear. In germline, CDR1 is LGHDT, CDR2 YNNKEL (reference sequence). The CDR3 extends over 13 amino acids. V was clipped by 2 bases and J by 6 bases, with 11 bases between them. CDR3 DNA sequence: TGTGCCAGCAGCCAACTAGTGTTGGTCGAGCAGTACTTC. As protein: CASSQLVLVEQYF.

CDR3 amino acids: CSVAGGENYGYTF. CDR3 DNA sequence: TGCAGCGTTGCAGGGGGTGAGAACTATGGCTACACCTTC. The rearrangement links TRBV29-1 to TRBJ1-2; TRBD1 matches at 7 bases. Per germline, CDR1 SQVTM and CDR2 ANQGSEA. The CDR3 length is 13 residues. Trimming cost V 4 bases and J 2 bases; bases outside gene matches: 4.

This clone was seen at least ten times. The chain is built from TRBV27 and TRBJ1-5; perhaps TRBD1 as D (6 bases). CDR3 length equals 15 residues. Germline assignment: CDR1 MNHEY and CDR2 SMNVEV (reference sequence). V gave up 5 bases and J gave up 5 bases, with 16 bases separating them. In DNA form, the CDR3 reads TGTGCCAGCAGTCAAGGAACAGGGAAACATCAGCCCCAGCATTTT. Translation: CASSQGTGKHQPQHF.

This clone was seen more than once but under ten times. The V call is TRBV9, the J call TRBJ2-7; 8 bases line up with TRBD1. V lost 5 bases to trimming and J lost 0 bases; unmatched junction nucleotides: 4. Germline V gene sequence: CDR1 SGDLS, CDR2 YYNGEE. This CDR3 is 14 amino acids long. The CDR3 spells CASSPGQVSYEQYF. The CDR3 coding sequence is TGTGCCAGCAGTCCGGGACAGGTCTCCTACGAGCAGTACTTC. Full variable domain (remainder filled in from reference TRBV9 and TRBJ2-7): DSGVTQTPKHLITATGQRVTLRCSPRSGDLSVYWYQQSLDQGLQFLIQYYNGEERAKGNILERFSAQQFPDLHSELNLSSLELGDSALYFCASSPGQVSYEQYFGPGTRLTVT.

This chain connects TRBV27 to TRBJ2-7; weak D call: TRBD1 (5 bases). CDR1 and CDR2 from the germline V gene are MNHEY and SMNVEV (reference sequence). The CDR3 is made up of 15 amino acids. V lost 0 bases and J 4 bases, leaving 13 bases between the germline ends. CDR3 nucleotides: TGTGCCAGCAGTTTATCGAGCAGGGTGGCTTACGAGCAGTACTTC. It encodes CASSLSSRVAYEQYF.

This clone was detected many times. V is TRBV24-1 and J is TRBJ1-2; D remains unclear. With 1 base removed from V and 10 bases from J, the gap between germline ends came to 9 bases. The germline CDR1 and CDR2 sequences are KGHDR and SFDVKD. CDR3 length: 12 amino acids. The CDR3 protein is CATSDFGSDYTF. As DNA, the CDR3 is TGTGCCACCAGTGATTTCGGGTCGGACTACACCTTC.

This chain links TRBV3-1 (or the pseudogene TRBV3-2) with TRBJ2-3, with 12 bases aligning to TRBD2. The CDR3 extends over 15 amino acids. Germline V lookup: CDR1 LGHDT, CDR2 YNNKEL (reference sequence). V dropped 5 bases and J dropped 3; count of bases not matched to a gene: 3. This CDR3 reads CASSSTSGGTDTQYF. The CDR3, as DNA: TGTGCCAGCAGCTCGACTAGCGGGGGTACAGATACGCAGTATTTT.

This clone was counted between two and nine times. V is TRBV19 and J is TRBJ2-5; 9 bases line up with TRBD2. The V gene end was trimmed by 3 bases and the J gene end by 2 bases; junction bases not matched to a gene: 4. This CDR3 is 15 amino acids long. Germline V lookup: CDR1 LNHDA, CDR2 SQIVND (reference sequence). CDR3 amino acids: CASSMREGSQETQYF. CDR3 coding DNA: TGTGCCAGTAGTATGCGGGAGGGTAGTCAAGAGACCCAGTACTTC.

This chain connects TRBV28 to TRBJ2-7; weak D call: TRBD1 (5 bases). This CDR3 has 14 residues. Germline V gives CDR1 MDHEN, CDR2 SYDVKM. Between the trimmed V and J ends, which lost 11 bases and 2 bases, there was a span of 19 bases. The CDR3 DNA sequence: TGTGCCTCCCTTGCACAGGCCTCTACCTACGAGCAGTACTTC. This gives the protein CASLAQASTYEQYF.